This T cell receptor beta chain comes out of a study of blood T cell repertoires in COVID-19. As for the study in general: Samples came from the United States, Italy and Spain, spanning acute and convalescent COVID-19.

This CDR3 has 13 residues. Germline values: CDR1 SNHLY, CDR2 FYNNEI. V lost 0 bases and J lost 3, with 5 bases in between. Libraries were prepared by immunoSEQ multiplex PCR; TCRdb keeps only in-frame clonotypes and omits some of them. The repertoire holds approximately 400,000 clones, with 87% as singletons. In terms of age and location, participants ranged from roughly 18 to 100 years and lived in about 25 US areas. The chain carries TRBV2 and TRBJ1-1; D is unclear. The sequence was collected from a man aged 25-40 years who had recovered from COVID-19. Sequences were obtained from PBMCs or T cells enriched from blood (not recorded which). Written as DNA, the CDR3 is TGTGCCAGCAGTGAAGCGAGCCACACTGAAGCTTTCTTT. Translation gives CASSEASHTEAFF.